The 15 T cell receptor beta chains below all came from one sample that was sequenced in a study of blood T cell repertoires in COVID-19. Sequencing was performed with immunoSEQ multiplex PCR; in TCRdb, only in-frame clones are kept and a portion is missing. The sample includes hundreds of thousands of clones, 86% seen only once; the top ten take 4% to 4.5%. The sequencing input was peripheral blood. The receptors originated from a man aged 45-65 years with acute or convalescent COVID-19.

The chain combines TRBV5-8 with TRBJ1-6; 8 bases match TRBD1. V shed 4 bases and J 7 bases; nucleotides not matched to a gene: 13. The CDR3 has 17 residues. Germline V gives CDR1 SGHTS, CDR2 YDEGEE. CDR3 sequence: CASSRSPQGARNSPLHF. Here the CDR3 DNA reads TGTGCCAGCAGCCGTAGCCCTCAGGGGGCTAGGAATTCACCCCTCCACTTT.

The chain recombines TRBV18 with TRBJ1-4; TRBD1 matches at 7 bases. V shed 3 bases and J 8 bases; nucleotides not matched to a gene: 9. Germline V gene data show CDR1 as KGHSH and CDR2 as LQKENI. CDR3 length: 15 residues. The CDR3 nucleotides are TGTGCCAGCTCACCGTCGACAGGGAGCGGAGAAAAACTGTTTTTT. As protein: CASSPSTGSGEKLFF.

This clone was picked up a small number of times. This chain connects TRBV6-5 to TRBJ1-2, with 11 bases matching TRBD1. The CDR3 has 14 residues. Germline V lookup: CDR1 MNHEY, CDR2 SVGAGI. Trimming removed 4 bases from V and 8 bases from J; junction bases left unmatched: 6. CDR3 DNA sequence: TGTGCCAGCAGTTTCGGACAGGGGGCCTCGGGCTACACCTTC. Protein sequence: CASSFGQGASGYTF.

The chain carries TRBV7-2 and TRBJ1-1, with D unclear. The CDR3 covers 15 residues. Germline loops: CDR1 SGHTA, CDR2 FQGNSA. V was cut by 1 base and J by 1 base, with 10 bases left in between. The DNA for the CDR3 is TGTGCCAGCAGCTTAGGCCCCAGGAAGAACACTGAAGCTTTCTTT. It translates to CASSLGPRKNTEAFF. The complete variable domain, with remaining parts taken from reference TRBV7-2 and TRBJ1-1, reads GAGVSQSPSNKVTEKGKDVELRCDPISGHTALYWYRQSLGQGLEFLIYFQGNSAPDKSGLPSDRFSAERTGGSVSTLTIQRTQQEDSAVYLCASSLGPRKNTEAFFGQGTRLTVV.

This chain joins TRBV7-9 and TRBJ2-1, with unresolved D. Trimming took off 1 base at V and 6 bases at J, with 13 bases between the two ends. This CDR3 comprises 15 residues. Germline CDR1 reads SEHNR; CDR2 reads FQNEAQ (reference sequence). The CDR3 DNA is TGTGCCAGCAGCTTAGTCCTTAGTTCACGCAATGAGCAGTTCTTC. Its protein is CASSLVLSSRNEQFF. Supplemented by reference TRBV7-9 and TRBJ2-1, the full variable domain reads DTGVSQNPRHKITKRGQNVTFRCDPISEHNRLYWYRQTLGQGPEFLTYFQNEAQLEKSRLLSDRFSAERPKGSFSTLEIQRTEQGDSAMYLCASSLVLSSRNEQFFGPGTRLTVL.

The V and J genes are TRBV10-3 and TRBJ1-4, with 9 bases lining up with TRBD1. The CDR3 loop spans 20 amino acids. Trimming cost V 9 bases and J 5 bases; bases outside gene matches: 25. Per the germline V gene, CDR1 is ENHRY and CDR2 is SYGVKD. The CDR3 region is CAISPLLNPGQGRLNEKLFF. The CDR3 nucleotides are TGTGCCATTTCACCGCTACTGAACCCGGGACAGGGAAGGTTGAATGAAAAACTGTTTTTT.

DNA of the CDR3: TGCGCCAGCAGCCAAGTAGTATACCAAGAGACCCAGTACTTC. Translating it yields CASSQVVYQETQYF. The chain is built from TRBV4-1 and TRBJ2-5, with D unclear. Germline CDR1 MGHRA, CDR2 YSYEKL. The CDR3 length is 14 residues. V was trimmed by 1 base and J by 0 bases, leaving 6 bases between them.

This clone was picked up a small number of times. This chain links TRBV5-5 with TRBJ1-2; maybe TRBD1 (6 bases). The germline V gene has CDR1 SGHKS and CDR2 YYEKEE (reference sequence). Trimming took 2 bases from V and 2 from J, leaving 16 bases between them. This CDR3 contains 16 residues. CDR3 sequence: CASSFKTGVDNYGYTF. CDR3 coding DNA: TGTGCCAGCAGCTTCAAGACAGGAGTGGACAACTATGGCTACACCTTC.

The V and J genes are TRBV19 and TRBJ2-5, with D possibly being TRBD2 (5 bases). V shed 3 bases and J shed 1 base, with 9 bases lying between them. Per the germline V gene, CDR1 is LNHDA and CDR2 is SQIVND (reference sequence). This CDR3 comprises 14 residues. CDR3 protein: CASSIGDSQETQYF. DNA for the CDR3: TGTGCCAGTAGTATCGGGGATTCCCAAGAGACCCAGTACTTC.

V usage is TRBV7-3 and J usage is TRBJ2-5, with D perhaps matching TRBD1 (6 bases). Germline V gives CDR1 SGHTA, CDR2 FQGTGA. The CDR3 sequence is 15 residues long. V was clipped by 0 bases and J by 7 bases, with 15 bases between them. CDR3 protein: CASSLTPGVGGTQYF. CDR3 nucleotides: TGTGCCAGCAGCTTAACCCCAGGGGTCGGAGGGACCCAGTACTTC.

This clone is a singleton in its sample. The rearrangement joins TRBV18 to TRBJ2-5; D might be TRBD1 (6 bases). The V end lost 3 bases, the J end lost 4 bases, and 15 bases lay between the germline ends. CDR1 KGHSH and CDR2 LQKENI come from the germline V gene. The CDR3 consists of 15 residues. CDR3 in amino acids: CASSPPNRDGETQYF. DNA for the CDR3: TGTGCCAGCTCACCCCCCAACAGGGACGGAGAGACCCAGTACTTC.

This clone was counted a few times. The CDR3 region has the DNA TGTGCCAGCAGTTACCAGGGACTAGCGGGAGAGACCCAGTACTTC. Its protein product is CASSYQGLAGETQYF. The V call is TRBV6-5, the J call TRBJ2-5, with 12 positions matching TRBD2. The CDR3 extends over 15 amino acids. Germline V gene sequence: CDR1 MNHEY, CDR2 SVGAGI. V was pared by 2 bases and J by 4 bases, with 2 bases of the junction left unmatched.

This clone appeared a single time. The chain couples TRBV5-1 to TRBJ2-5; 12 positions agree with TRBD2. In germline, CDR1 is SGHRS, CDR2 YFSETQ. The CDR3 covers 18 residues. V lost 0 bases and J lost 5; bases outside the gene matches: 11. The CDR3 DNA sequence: TGCGCCAGCAGCTTGGTGCTAGCGGGGGGGCGACGTTATGAGACCCAGTACTTC. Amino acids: CASSLVLAGGRRYETQYF.

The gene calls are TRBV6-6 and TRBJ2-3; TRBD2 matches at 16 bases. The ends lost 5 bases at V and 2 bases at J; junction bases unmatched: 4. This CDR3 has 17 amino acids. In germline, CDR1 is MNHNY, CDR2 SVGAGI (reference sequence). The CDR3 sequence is CASSRGLAGGPTDTQYF. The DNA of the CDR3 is TGTGCCAGCAGTCGGGGACTAGCGGGGGGGCCCACAGATACGCAGTATTTT.

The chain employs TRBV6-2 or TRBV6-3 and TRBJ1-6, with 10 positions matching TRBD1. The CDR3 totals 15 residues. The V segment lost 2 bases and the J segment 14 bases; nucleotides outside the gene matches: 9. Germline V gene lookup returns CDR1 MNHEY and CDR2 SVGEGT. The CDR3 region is CASSYQGQGTVALHF. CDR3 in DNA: TGTGCCAGCAGTTACCAGGGACAGGGGACCGTAGCCCTCCACTTT.